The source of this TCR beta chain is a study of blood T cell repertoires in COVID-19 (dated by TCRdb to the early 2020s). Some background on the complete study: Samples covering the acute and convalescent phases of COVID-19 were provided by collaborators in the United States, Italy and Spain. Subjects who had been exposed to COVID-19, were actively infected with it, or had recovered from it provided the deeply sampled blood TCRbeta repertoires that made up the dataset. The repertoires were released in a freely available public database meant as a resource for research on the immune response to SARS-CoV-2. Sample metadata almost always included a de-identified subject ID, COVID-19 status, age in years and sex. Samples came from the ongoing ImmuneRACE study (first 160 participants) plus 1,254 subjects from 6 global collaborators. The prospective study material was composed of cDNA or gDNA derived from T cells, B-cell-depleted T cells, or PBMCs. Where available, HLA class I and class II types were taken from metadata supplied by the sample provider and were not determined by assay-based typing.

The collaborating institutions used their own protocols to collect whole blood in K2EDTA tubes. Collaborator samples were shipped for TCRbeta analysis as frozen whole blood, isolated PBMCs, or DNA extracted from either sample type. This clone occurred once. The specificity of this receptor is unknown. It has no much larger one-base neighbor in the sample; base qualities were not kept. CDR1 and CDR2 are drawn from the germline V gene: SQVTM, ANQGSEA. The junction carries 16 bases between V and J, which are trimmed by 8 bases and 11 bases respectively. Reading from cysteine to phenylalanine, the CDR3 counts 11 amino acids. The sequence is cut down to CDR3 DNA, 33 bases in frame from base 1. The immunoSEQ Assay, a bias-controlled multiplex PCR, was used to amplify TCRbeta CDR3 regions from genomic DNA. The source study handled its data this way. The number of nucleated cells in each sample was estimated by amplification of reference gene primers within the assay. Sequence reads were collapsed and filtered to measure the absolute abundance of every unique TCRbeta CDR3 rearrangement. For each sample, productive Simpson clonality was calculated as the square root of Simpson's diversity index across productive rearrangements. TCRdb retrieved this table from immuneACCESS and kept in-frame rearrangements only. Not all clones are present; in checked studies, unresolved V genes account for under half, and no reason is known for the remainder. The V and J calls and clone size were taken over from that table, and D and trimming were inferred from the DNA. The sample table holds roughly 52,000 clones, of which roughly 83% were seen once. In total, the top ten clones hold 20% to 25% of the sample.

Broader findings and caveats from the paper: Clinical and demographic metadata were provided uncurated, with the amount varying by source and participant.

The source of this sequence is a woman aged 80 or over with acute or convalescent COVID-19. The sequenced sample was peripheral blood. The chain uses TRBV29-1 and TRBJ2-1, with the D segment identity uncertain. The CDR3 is CSSWADPKQFF. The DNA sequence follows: TGCAGCTCCTGGGCCGATCCTAAGCAGTTCTTC.